Described below is a single TCR beta chain sequence and its context. Its cognate antigen has yet to be identified. No quality values exist for individual bases; no much larger clone is one base distant. CDR1 and CDR2, looked up from the germline V gene, are SGHRS and YFSETQ. V is cut by 2 bases and J by 8 bases, and the space between the germline ends is 16 bases. From its cysteine to its phenylalanine, the CDR3 spans 14 amino acids. The sequence is cut down to CDR3 DNA, 42 bases in frame from base 1. The method was the immunoSEQ multiplex PCR assay. For the multiplex PCR, a mixture combining 60 forward primers for TCR Vbeta segments and 13 reverse primers for TCR Jbeta segments was used. Amplification of the CDR3 region of rearranged TCR beta genes was performed with a multiplex PCR assay on genomic DNA. The amplified TCR beta libraries were sequenced on the Illumina HiSeq System as 87-base-pair reads. The paper's data handling went like this. In a later analysis, tens of millions of unique TCR beta chains were counted across the approximately 640 repertoires, and roughly 11 million of these chains were shared by at least two donors. Raw reads were error-corrected and collapsed into unique sequences by a nearest-neighbor algorithm in which closely related sequences were merged to remove PCR and sequencing errors. V, D and J gene segments were assigned by aligning CDR3 sequences to IMGT reference sequences. For a sequence to be retained, a match of at least six nucleotides to both a V gene segment and a J gene segment was required. Rearrangements were classified as productive when the CDR3 lacked stop codons and remained in frame with V and J, and all other rearrangements were classified as non-productive. Following IMGT convention, CDR3 was defined as the stretch from the second conserved V-encoded cysteine to the conserved J-encoded phenylalanine. The earlier analysis of about 590 of the donors excluded sequences that lacked an unambiguous match to a single V gene segment. An earlier analysis of fewer than 750 of the donors called V segments functional above 56.7% productive rearrangements and segregating when the between-donor standard deviation exceeded 5%. To diagnose cytomegalovirus status from the catalog of TCR beta chain sequences, a statistical classification framework was built. In a later analysis, V and J genes were assigned by comparing TCR nucleotide sequences against IMGT/GENE-DB human TR gene sequences. In a later analysis, CDR3 sequences and most-parsimonious VDJ recombination scenarios were assigned using the TCRdist pipeline. In a later analysis, each TCR beta chain was defined by its CDR3 amino acid sequence together with its V-gene family, and reads without a unique V-gene family were excluded. As a way to deal with suspected cross-contamination and a sequencing artifact, a later analysis dropped hundreds of nucleotide sequences that were highly shared and had low generation probability. A later analysis calculated a clonal expansion index for each public chain from normalized within-repertoire ranks of inferred template counts. In a later analysis, generation probabilities were computed using a VDJ recombination model fitted to out-of-frame rearrangements, and the results were checked against IGoR. In a later analysis, TCR-TCR, TCR-HLA and TCR-CMV co-occurrence was scored with hypergeometric tests, and a repertoire-size bias correction was applied to TCR pairs. A later analysis estimated false discovery rates by permuting HLA or CMV assignments 20 times. In a later analysis, co-occurring TCRs were grouped using DBSCAN, with TCRdist sequence similarity added in when clustering inside HLA-allele-positive subsets. For co-occurrence clustering, repertoires with fewer than 30,000 or more than 120,000 public chains were excluded, along with several repertoires with anomalous nucleotide sharing. This immuneACCESS table, as held by TCRdb, lists in-frame sequences with V and J called but not all clones. Of the missing ones, under half trace to an unresolved V gene in checked studies; the others have no known cause. V, J and clone size reflect that table, while D and trimming were determined from the DNA. The sample contains about 140,000 clones, 78% of them found a single time. The top ten constitute roughly 2.8% of the sample.

The cohort comprised around 700 healthy bone marrow donors. At the time of sampling, all cohort members were nominally healthy, though unrecorded immune exposures were likely present. The donor tested CMV seronegative, placing the donor among the approximately 400 seronegative members of the cohort. A peripheral blood sample was collected from each donor, and TCR beta sequencing was performed on peripheral blood mononuclear cells. The Qiagen DNeasy Blood Extraction Kit was used to extract genomic DNA from the blood cell samples. The data were obtained in a study of cytomegalovirus exposure and HLA in healthy donors (TCRdb year 2017). For context, the study as a whole: An earlier analysis of under 600 of the donors reported about 290 Gb of sequence data and 117 million unique TCR beta sequences from roughly 180 million T cells. A later genetic analysis took genome-wide SNP genotypes for 398 of the 666 donors and used that subset as a discovery cohort. In the later analysis, no new phenotypic data were used to find candidate immune exposures; instead, reliance was placed on TCR beta sequences and their occurrence across donors. The T cell repertoires of around 670 subjects were profiled by immunosequencing and related to cytomegalovirus serostatus. To study patterns of TCR occurrence, a later analysis re-analyzed previously published TCR beta repertoires from more than 550 donors and added high-resolution HLA genotyping. The genetic ancestry cluster associated with self-reported Caucasian donors included 65% to 90% of the 398 genotyped donors. A handful of DR-DQ haplotypes were handled as single units for association and clustering because linkage in the cohort was strong. In addition to the first cohort of 666 subjects, a separate validation cohort of some 120 different subjects was used. An early release covering roughly 640 HLA-typed donors comprised 250 to 350 gigabases of sequencing data and around 80 million unique TCR sequences. On average, roughly 200,000 unique TCR beta nucleotide sequences were sequenced per donor among several hundred genotyped donors of the cohort, with 15% to 20% of those sequences being non-productive. Every repertoire in the discovery cohort had been generated on one and the same sequencing platform. Class I and class II HLA loci were covered by the typing at four-digit resolution. In an earlier analysis of 587 of the donors, high-throughput TCR beta sequencing was used to judge whether each TCR beta V gene segment behaved as functional or pseudogenic. Alongside the repertoire data, information on donor age, sex, ethnicity and CMV serostatus was compiled. Typing coverage differed by locus: A, B, C, DRB1 and DQB1 were typed in about 620-640 donors, DQA1 in about 560, DPA1 in roughly 590, and DPB1 in around 490. The study combined high-throughput TCR immunosequencing, statistical association of individual TCRs with disease status, and machine learning to predict cytomegalovirus infection status. The aim of the study was to test whether cataloging public T cell receptors could identify signatures of past pathogen exposure.

Beyond this particular receptor, the publication reports: A later analysis found that HLA-associated TCR beta chains were more clonally expanded and had lower generation probabilities than equally common non-associated chains. In a later analysis, the rate of TCR association differed among HLA loci, with DRB1 alleles having the most associated TCRs and HLA-C alleles having the fewest. A few of the identified cytomegalovirus-associated TCR beta chains were confirmed in vitro to be specific for cytomegalovirus antigens. A further reported finding was that TCR beta sequences accurately predicted the HLA-A and HLA-B alleles for most subjects in the first cohort. V-gene and J-gene trimming of TCR beta chains was associated with a missense DCLRE1C variant in a later genetic analysis, and the association was replicated in an independent cohort. In a later analysis, some 17,000 TCR beta sequences were associated with specific HLA alleles at a false discovery rate of 0.05. The classifier was reported to diagnose cytomegalovirus status with high specificity and sensitivity in both the original cohort and the validation cohort. The presence/absence analyses assumed that sequencing depth was roughly uniform across donors, and that assumption may not be true. Compared with the approximately 710-donor mean, donors in an Asian-associated ancestry cluster had fewer N-insertions in productive TCRs, according to a later genetic analysis. In an earlier analysis of around 500 of the donors, most TCR beta V segments appeared in productive rearrangements about 90% or about 30% of the time, broadly matching IMGT annotations. Most CMV-associated TCR beta chains appeared to be HLA-restricted in a later analysis, and the HLA associations seemed to be driven largely by CMV exposure. HLA typing was unavailable for some donors at each locus, so association tests used only the typed subset. The study listed 164 TCR beta chains as associated with cytomegalovirus. CMV serostatus was the only immune exposure information available for the cohort. Only TCR beta chains were sequenced in this cohort, and the absence of alpha or paired-chain data limited detectable features. Over 15 rarely observed V segments, including chromosome 9 orphons, were excluded from the earlier analysis of about 610 of the donors because counts were too low. Because the 87-base-pair reads could not distinguish some IMGT-functional V segments, including TRBV6-2 and TRBV6-3, those segments were excluded. According to the authors, the approach could potentially be generalized to other disease states and immunological phenotypes. According to a later analysis, parvovirus B19, influenza, CMV and Epstein-Barr virus appeared linked to several top co-occurrence clusters. Correlated functional status among segregating V segments might be attributable to linkage disequilibrium, but an unknown experimental factor could not be ruled out. When HLA alleles, especially DR and DQ, strongly co-occurred, TCR associations were difficult to assign to individual alleles. Most TCR sequences were seen in very few donors, while some public TCRs were found in many individuals. The sequencing pipeline was judged likely to have produced a cluster of highly shared sequence variants as a technical artifact.

The sequencing sample was made of PBMCs. The receptor's source is a male donor in good health and CMV-seronegative. Recombination linked TRBV5-1 to TRBJ1-2, with the identity of the D gene unclear. The CDR3 loop reads CASSFAGLNQGYTF. Read as DNA, the sequence is TGCGCCAGCAGCTTCGCAGGTCTAAATCAGGGCTACACCTTC.